This T cell receptor beta chain derives from a study of T-cell memory formation after mild COVID-19. Looking at the study overall: Among the donors, TCR clusters were largely specific to each donor. Study findings and constraints: Researchers report contracting CD4+ clones mostly in CM and EM, with CD8+ clones in EMRA. Pre-infection memory showed some responding clones, and this suggested that cross-reactive memory joined.

The CDR3 runs 21 residues. TCRdb reprocessed the 5' RACE reads via MiXCR and lists one record per CDR3 protein. This table holds about 430,000 distinct CDR3 sequences, more than 20% found once. For this clonotype: The target antigen is unknown.

The source of this sequence is an adult woman who had mild COVID-19 (a few samples of this study predate the infection). Cell type and time point are not known. V is TRBV21-1 and J is TRBJ1-1; the DNA was not compared with TRBD1, the D call given in the table. TRBV21-1 is termed a pseudogene. Sequencing used PBMCs or a T cell subset sorted from them (not recorded which). Here the CDR3 reads CASTGNHRDPSKRDRDTEAFF. The CDR3, as DNA: TGTGCCAGCACTGGGAACCACCGGGATCCGAGCAAGAGAGATCGGGACACTGAAGCTTTCTTT.